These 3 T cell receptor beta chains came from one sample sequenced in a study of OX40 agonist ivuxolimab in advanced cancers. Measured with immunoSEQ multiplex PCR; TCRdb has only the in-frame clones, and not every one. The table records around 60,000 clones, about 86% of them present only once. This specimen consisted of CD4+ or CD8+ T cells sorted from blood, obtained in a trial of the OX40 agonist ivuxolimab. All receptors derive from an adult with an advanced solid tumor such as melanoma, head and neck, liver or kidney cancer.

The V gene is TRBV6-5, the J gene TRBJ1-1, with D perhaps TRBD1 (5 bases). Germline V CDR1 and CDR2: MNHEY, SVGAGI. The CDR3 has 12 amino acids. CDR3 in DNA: TGTGCTATCGGCCGGGGCAACACTGAAGCTTTCTTT. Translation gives CAIGRGNTEAFF.

The CDR3 region is CASSVDVRALDTEAFF. As DNA, the CDR3 is TGTGCCAGCAGCGTAGACGTAAGGGCGTTGGACACTGAAGCTTTCTTT. The chain employs TRBV9 and TRBJ1-1; D ambiguous. In germline, CDR1 is SGDLS, CDR2 YYNGEE. This CDR3 has 16 residues. Trimming stripped 0 bases from V and 3 bases from J, with 15 bases between.

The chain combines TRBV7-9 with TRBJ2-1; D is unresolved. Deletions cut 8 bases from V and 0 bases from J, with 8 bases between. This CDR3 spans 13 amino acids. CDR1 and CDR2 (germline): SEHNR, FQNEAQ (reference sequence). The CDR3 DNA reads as TGTGCCAGCTCCAGGAACTCCTACAATGAGCAGTTCTTC. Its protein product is CASSRNSYNEQFF. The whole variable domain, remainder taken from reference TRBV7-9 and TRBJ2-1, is DTGVSQNPRHKITKRGQNVTFRCDPISEHNRLYWYRQTLGQGPEFLTYFQNEAQLEKSRLLSDRFSAERPKGSFSTLEIQRTEQGDSAMYLCASSRNSYNEQFFGPGTRLTVL.